This entry lists 11 T cell receptor beta chains sequenced from one sample in a study of CD8 T cells in ankylosing spondylitis. TCRdb analysed the 5' RACE reads with MiXCR anew, one entry per CDR3 protein. The sample consists of roughly 130,000 distinct CDR3 sequences, roughly an eighth of them appearing once. The sequenced sample consisted of blood, either unsorted or a sorted T cell fraction (not recorded which). The receptors shown here come from a female donor with ankylosing spondylitis or in good health (not recorded which).

There are many counts of this clonotype. The gene calls are TRBV3-1 and TRBJ1-2; no definite D call. Germline CDR1 is LGHDT and CDR2 is YNNKEL (reference sequence). There are 14 residues in the CDR3. V was cut by 0 bases and J by 8 bases, with 13 bases left in between. CDR3 sequence: CASSQEASLRGYTF. The CDR3 bases are TGTGCCAGCAGCCAAGAGGCCTCCCTTCGAGGCTACACCTTC.

This clonotype was observed many times. The chain couples TRBV7-9 to TRBJ1-3, with D possibly being TRBD1 (5 bases). Trimming removed 5 bases at V and 4 bases at J, with 18 bases between. The CDR3 extends over 16 amino acids. Germline CDR1 and CDR2: SEHNR and FQNEAQ (reference sequence). CDR3 nucleotides: TGTGCCAGCAGCGGTACCGTCCTAAGGACAGGAAACACCATATATTTT. Its translation: CASSGTVLRTGNTIYF.

This clonotype was seen a handful of times. This chain uses TRBV5-1 with TRBJ2-7, with D possibly called TRBD1 or TRBD2 (5 bases each). V was cut by 3 bases and J by 2 bases, with 12 bases left in between. The germline gives CDR1 SGHRS, CDR2 YFSETQ. The CDR3 spans 14 residues. This chain's CDR3 is CASSSRDGPYEQYF. The CDR3 nucleotides are TGCGCCAGCAGCTCCCGGGACGGACCCTACGAGCAGTACTTC.

This clonotype appeared a few times. The V gene is TRBV25-1, the J gene TRBJ2-1, with 10 positions matching TRBD2. This CDR3 has 17 residues. In germline, CDR1 is MGHDK, CDR2 SYGVNS. The V segment lost 3 bases and the J segment 0 bases; nucleotides outside the gene matches: 5. The CDR3 loop is CASSDLAGAFSYNEQFF. Written as DNA, the CDR3 is TGTGCCAGCAGTGACCTAGCGGGAGCCTTCTCCTACAATGAGCAGTTCTTC.

This clonotype came up a few times. The rearrangement links TRBV12-3 or TRBV12-4 to TRBJ2-1, with D unresolved. The CDR3 length is 15 residues. Trimming pared 3 bases from V and 2 bases from J, leaving 11 bases between. The CDR3 DNA reads as TGTGCCAGCAGTTTCCGGACGGGCCCCTACAATGAGCAGTTCTTC. This translates into CASSFRTGPYNEQFF.

The V gene is TRBV5-1, the J gene TRBJ2-3, with 11 nucleotides matching TRBD2. Unmatched junction bases numbered 2, after V lost 1 base and J lost 4 bases. This CDR3 is built from 15 residues. The germline gives CDR1 SGHRS, CDR2 YFSETQ. The CDR3 region has the DNA TGCGCCAGCAGCTTGACTAGCGGGAGAGCAGATACGCAGTATTTT. This sequence encodes CASSLTSGRADTQYF.

This clonotype was observed at least ten times. V is TRBV7-9 and J is TRBJ1-6, with D uncertain. The germline V and J ends were trimmed by 1 base and 15 bases, with 22 bases remaining between them. The CDR3 loop spans 16 amino acids. Germline CDR1 SEHNR, CDR2 FQNEAQ (reference sequence). CDR3 in DNA: TGTGCCAGCAGCTTAGTTCTGGACTTACAGTCGTCAGTCCTCCACTTT. This sequence encodes CASSLVLDLQSSVLHF.

This chain joins TRBV6-2 or TRBV6-3 and TRBJ1-1; D gene unclear. From germline, CDR1 is MNHEY and CDR2 SVGEGT. Between the trimmed V and J ends, which lost 8 bases and 0 bases, there was a span of 16 bases. The CDR3 length is 15 residues. The CDR3 DNA reads TGTGCCAGCGTTCGTAGGGCCGTCATGAACACTGAAGCTTTCTTT. It codes for CASVRRAVMNTEAFF.

This clonotype was observed once. This rearrangement joins TRBV9 to TRBJ2-7, with D possibly being TRBD2 (7 bases). The CDR3 length is 16 residues. CDR1 SGDLS and CDR2 YYNGEE come from the germline V gene. Trimming stripped 4 bases from V and 5 bases from J, with 22 bases between. CDR3 sequence reads: CASSHRRTGGLNEQYF. The DNA of the CDR3 is TGTGCCAGCAGCCACAGGAGAACGGGGGGCCTTAACGAGCAGTACTTC.

This clonotype was recorded a few times. V gene TRBV20-1 combines with J gene TRBJ2-5; 9 positions agree with TRBD2. CDR3 size: 13 residues. Germline lookup yields CDR1 DFQATT and CDR2 SNEGSKA (reference sequence). The ends lost 2 bases at V and 5 bases at J; junction bases unmatched: 3. CDR3 amino acids: CSARKRGVETQYF. CDR3 in DNA: TGCAGTGCTAGAAAGCGGGGGGTGGAGACCCAGTACTTC.

The chain recombines TRBV11-2 with TRBJ2-3, with TRBD2 matching over 14 bases. J was trimmed by 0 bases and V by 5 bases; bases with no gene match: 7. From germline, CDR1 is SGHAT and CDR2 FQNNGV. The CDR3 is 18 amino acids. CDR3 bases: TGTGCCAGCAGCGCCGGGACTAGCGGGGGACCTAGCACAGATACGCAGTATTTT. As protein: CASSAGTSGGPSTDTQYF.